These T cell receptor beta chains were read from a single sample in a study of T cell responses to AZD1222 COVID-19 vaccine. Generated by immunoSEQ multiplex PCR, the TCRdb table keeps only in-frame clones and is missing some. This sample has 95,000 to 150,000 clones, with about 91% found just once. Sequenced here: peripheral blood, sampled on day 0 of AZD1222 vaccination. These receptors came from an adult in good health. The CDR3 runs from the conserved cysteine through the conserved F or W. D genes are given only for firm matches. Some rows mark clone size as missing; the rest say once, few, many or name a class of expanded clone.

d_gene: -; v_gene: TRBV5-6; j_gene: TRBJ2-5; abundance: -; CDR3aa: CASNRVLQETQYF; CDR3nt: TGTGCCAGCAACAGGGTGCTCCAAGAGACCCAGTACTTC
d_gene: -; v_gene: TRBV9; j_gene: TRBJ1-5; abundance: -; CDR3aa: CASSRGVSNQPQHF; CDR3nt: TGTGCCAGCAGCAGAGGGGTGAGCAATCAGCCCCAGCATTTT
d_gene: TRBD2; v_gene: TRBV6-5; j_gene: TRBJ2-7; abundance: once; CDR3aa: CASSSGTSYEQYF; CDR3nt: TGTGCCAGCAGTTCCGGGACTAGCTACGAGCAGTACTTC
d_gene: -; v_gene: TRBV6-5; j_gene: TRBJ1-3; abundance: -; CDR3aa: CASTLSASGNTIYF; CDR3nt: TGTGCCAGCACCCTCTCGGCCTCTGGAAACACCATATATTTT
d_gene: -; v_gene: TRBV19; j_gene: TRBJ1-5; abundance: -; CDR3aa: CASRDRDTGSQPQHF; CDR3nt: TGTGCCAGTAGGGATAGGGATACAGGGAGTCAGCCCCAGCATTTT
d_gene: TRBD1; v_gene: TRBV15; j_gene: TRBJ1-5; abundance: -; CDR3aa: CATSSRDRGYIADQPQHF; CDR3nt: TGTGCCACCAGCAGCCGGGACAGGGGATATATAGCGGATCAGCCCCAGCATTTT
d_gene: -; v_gene: TRBV9; j_gene: TRBJ2-3; abundance: -; CDR3aa: CASSAVGGDTDTQYF; CDR3nt: TGTGCCAGCAGCGCCGTAGGGGGGGACACAGATACGCAGTATTTT
d_gene: TRBD1; v_gene: TRBV27; j_gene: TRBJ1-5; abundance: -; CDR3aa: CASSPTGQGSSSNQPQHF; CDR3nt: TGTGCCAGCAGTCCTACAGGACAGGGAAGTAGTAGCAATCAGCCCCAGCATTTT
d_gene: TRBD1; v_gene: TRBV5-4; j_gene: TRBJ1-4; abundance: -; CDR3aa: CASSRQGEIGKLFF; CDR3nt: TGTGCCAGCAGCCGACAGGGTGAAATCGGAAAACTGTTTTTT
d_gene: TRBD1; v_gene: TRBV4-3; j_gene: TRBJ2-1; abundance: -; CDR3aa: CASSQVLAAGGRYEQFF; CDR3nt: TGCGCCAGCAGCCAAGTTTTGGCGGCAGGGGGACGCTATGAGCAGTTCTTC
d_gene: -; v_gene: TRBV27; j_gene: TRBJ1-1; abundance: -; CDR3aa: CASSSLVEEEAFF; CDR3nt: TGTGCCAGCAGTTCCTTGGTTGAGGAGGAAGCTTTCTTT
d_gene: -; v_gene: TRBV12-5; j_gene: TRBJ1-1; abundance: -; CDR3aa: CASGFDLFGSGLTEAFF; CDR3nt: TGTGCTAGTGGTTTCGACCTCTTTGGGTCAGGACTCACTGAAGCTTTCTTT
d_gene: TRBD1; v_gene: TRBV19; j_gene: TRBJ1-2; abundance: few; CDR3aa: CASSPQGQGTYGYTF; CDR3nt: TGTGCCAGTAGTCCCCAGGGACAGGGGACCTATGGCTACACCTTC
d_gene: TRBD1; v_gene: TRBV4-1; j_gene: TRBJ2-5; abundance: -; CDR3aa: CASSQGAGGQETQYF; CDR3nt: TGCGCCAGCAGCCAAGGAGCAGGGGGTCAAGAGACCCAGTACTTC
d_gene: -; v_gene: TRBV29-1; j_gene: TRBJ1-1; abundance: -; CDR3aa: CSGQDRRDTEAFF; CDR3nt: TGCAGCGGACAGGATCGTCGGGACACTGAAGCTTTCTTT
d_gene: TRBD1; v_gene: TRBV12-3/TRBV12-4; j_gene: TRBJ2-1; abundance: -; CDR3aa: CASTTDRDGEQFF; CDR3nt: TGTGCCAGCACCACGGACAGGGATGGTGAGCAGTTCTTC
d_gene: TRBD2; v_gene: TRBV7-2; j_gene: TRBJ2-1; abundance: -; CDR3aa: CASSSGLAGYNEQFF; CDR3nt: TGTGCCAGCAGCTCGGGACTAGCGGGTTACAATGAGCAGTTCTTC
d_gene: -; v_gene: TRBV10-3; j_gene: TRBJ1-4; abundance: -; CDR3aa: CAISQARGSNEKLFF; CDR3nt: TGTGCCATCAGTCAGGCCCGGGGTTCTAATGAAAAACTGTTTTTT
d_gene: -; v_gene: TRBV2; j_gene: TRBJ1-3; abundance: -; CDR3aa: CASTTGSGNTIYF; CDR3nt: TGTGCCAGCACTACAGGGTCTGGAAACACCATATATTTT
d_gene: TRBD1; v_gene: TRBV19; j_gene: TRBJ1-1; abundance: -; CDR3aa: CASKRDSLSNTEAFF; CDR3nt: TGTGCCAGTAAAAGGGACAGCCTCTCGAACACTGAAGCTTTCTTT
d_gene: TRBD1; v_gene: TRBV11-2; j_gene: TRBJ1-2; abundance: -; CDR3aa: CASSLAGGDYGYTF; CDR3nt: TGTGCCAGCAGCTTAGCAGGGGGCGACTATGGCTACACCTTC
d_gene: TRBD1; v_gene: TRBV24-1; j_gene: TRBJ2-3; abundance: -; CDR3aa: CATSDLRDRGDTQYF; CDR3nt: TGTGCCACCAGTGATTTGCGAGACAGGGGAGATACGCAGTATTTT
d_gene: TRBD1; v_gene: TRBV24-1; j_gene: TRBJ1-2; abundance: -; CDR3aa: CATIQPPYRGGPTSYGYTF; CDR3nt: TGTGCCACCATCCAACCCCCTTACAGGGGTGGCCCCACGAGCTATGGCTACACCTTC
d_gene: -; v_gene: TRBV19; j_gene: TRBJ2-3; abundance: -; CDR3aa: CASSLTLPIGGDTQYF; CDR3nt: TGTGCCAGTAGTCTCACGCTTCCCATTGGAGGGGATACGCAGTATTTT
d_gene: -; v_gene: TRBV11-2; j_gene: TRBJ1-3; abundance: -; CDR3aa: CASSLVGNTIYF; CDR3nt: TGTGCCAGCAGCTTAGTTGGAAACACCATATATTTT
d_gene: TRBD2; v_gene: TRBV9; j_gene: TRBJ2-7; abundance: few; CDR3aa: CASSSGGGDEQYF; CDR3nt: TGTGCCAGCAGCTCGGGAGGGGGGGACGAGCAGTACTTC
d_gene: TRBD1; v_gene: TRBV7-2; j_gene: TRBJ2-1; abundance: -; CDR3aa: CASSSGQNNEQFF; CDR3nt: TGTGCCAGCAGCTCGGGACAGAACAATGAGCAGTTCTTC